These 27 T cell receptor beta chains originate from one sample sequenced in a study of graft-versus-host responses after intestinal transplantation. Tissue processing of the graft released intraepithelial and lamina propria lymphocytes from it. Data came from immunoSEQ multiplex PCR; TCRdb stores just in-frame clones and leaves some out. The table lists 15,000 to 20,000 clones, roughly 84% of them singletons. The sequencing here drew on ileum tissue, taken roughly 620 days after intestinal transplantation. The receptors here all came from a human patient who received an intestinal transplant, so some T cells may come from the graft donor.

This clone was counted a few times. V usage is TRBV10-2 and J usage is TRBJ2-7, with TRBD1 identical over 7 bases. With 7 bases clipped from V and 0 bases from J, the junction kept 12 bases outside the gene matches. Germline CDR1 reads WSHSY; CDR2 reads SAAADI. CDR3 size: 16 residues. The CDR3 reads CASTDNPTGISYEQYF. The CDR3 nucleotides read TGCGCCAGCACTGATAACCCGACAGGGATCTCCTACGAGCAGTACTTC.

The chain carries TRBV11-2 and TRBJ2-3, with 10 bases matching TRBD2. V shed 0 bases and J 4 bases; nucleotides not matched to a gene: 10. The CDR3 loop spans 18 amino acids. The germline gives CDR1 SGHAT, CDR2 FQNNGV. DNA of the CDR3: TGTGCCAGCAGCTTAGAGAGAGCGGGGGGGCCTCGGGCAGATACGCAGTATTTT. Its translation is CASSLERAGGPRADTQYF.

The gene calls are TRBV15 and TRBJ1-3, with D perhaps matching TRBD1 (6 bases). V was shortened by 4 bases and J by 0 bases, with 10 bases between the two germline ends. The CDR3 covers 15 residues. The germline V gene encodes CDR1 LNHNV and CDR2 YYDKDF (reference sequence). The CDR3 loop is CATSTEGGSGNTIYF. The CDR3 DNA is TGTGCCACCAGCACTGAAGGGGGCTCTGGAAACACCATATATTTT.

Here the CDR3 DNA reads TGCGCCAGCAGCCAAGATCTCGGCAGCCCCTATGGCTACACCTTC. Its translation: CASSQDLGSPYGYTF. The chain recombines TRBV4-1 with TRBJ1-2; D not certain. This CDR3 spans 15 amino acids. Germline CDR1 and CDR2: MGHRA and YSYEKL. The germline V and J ends were trimmed by 0 bases and 4 bases, with 12 bases remaining between them.

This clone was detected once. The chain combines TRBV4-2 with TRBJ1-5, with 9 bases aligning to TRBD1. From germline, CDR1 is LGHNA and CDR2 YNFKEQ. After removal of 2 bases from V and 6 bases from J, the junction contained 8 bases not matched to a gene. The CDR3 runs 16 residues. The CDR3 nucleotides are TGTGCCAGCAGCCAAACGCCCGGGACAGGGTTTCAGCCCCAGCATTTT. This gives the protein CASSQTPGTGFQPQHF.

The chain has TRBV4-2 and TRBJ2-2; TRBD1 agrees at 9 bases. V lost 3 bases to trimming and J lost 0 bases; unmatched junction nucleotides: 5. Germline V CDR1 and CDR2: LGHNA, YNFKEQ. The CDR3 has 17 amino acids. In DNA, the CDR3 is TGTGCCAGCAGCCACACCGGGACAGGGACGAACACCGGGGAGCTGTTTTTT. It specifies CASSHTGTGTNTGELFF.

The CDR3 loop is CACSKGLETQYF. The CDR3 bases are TGTGCCTGCTCTAAAGGATTGGAGACCCAGTACTTC. The chain combines TRBV30 with TRBJ2-5, with no clear D. V was cut by 6 bases and J by 5 bases, with 13 bases left in between. CDR1 and CDR2 (germline): GTSNPN, SVGIG (reference sequence). The CDR3 sequence is 12 residues long.

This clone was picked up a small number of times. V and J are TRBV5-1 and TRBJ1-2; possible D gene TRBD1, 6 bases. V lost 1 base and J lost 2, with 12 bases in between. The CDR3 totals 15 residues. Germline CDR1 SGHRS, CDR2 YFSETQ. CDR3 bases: TGCGCCAGCAGCTTGAGTGCGGGACAAAACTATGGCTACACCTTC. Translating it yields CASSLSAGQNYGYTF.

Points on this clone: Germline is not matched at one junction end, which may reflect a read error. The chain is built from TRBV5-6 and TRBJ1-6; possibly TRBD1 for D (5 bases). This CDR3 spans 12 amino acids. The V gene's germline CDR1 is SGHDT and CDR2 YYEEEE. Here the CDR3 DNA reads TGTGCCAGCAGCTTGGGAAAGGGGCCCTTTAACTTT. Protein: CASSLGKGPFNF.

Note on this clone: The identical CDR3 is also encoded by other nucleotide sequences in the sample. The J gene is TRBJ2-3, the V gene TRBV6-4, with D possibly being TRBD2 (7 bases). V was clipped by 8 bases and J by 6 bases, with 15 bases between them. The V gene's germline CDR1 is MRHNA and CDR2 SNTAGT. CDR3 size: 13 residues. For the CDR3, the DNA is TGTGCCAGCGGGGGGGGCCCGTCGGATACGCAGTATTTT. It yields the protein CASGGGPSDTQYF.

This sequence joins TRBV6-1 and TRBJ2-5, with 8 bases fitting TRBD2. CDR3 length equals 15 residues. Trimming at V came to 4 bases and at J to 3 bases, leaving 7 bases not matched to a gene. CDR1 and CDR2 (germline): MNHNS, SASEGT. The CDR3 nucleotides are TGTGCCAGCAGTGCCCGGGGGGGGCAGGAAGAGACCCAGTACTTC. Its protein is CASSARGGQEETQYF.

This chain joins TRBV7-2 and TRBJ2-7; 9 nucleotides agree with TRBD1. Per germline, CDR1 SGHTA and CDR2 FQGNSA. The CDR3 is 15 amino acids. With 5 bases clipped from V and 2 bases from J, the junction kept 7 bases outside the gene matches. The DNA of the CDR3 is TGTGCCAGCAGCCAGGGACAGGGAAAAACCTACGAGCAGTACTTC. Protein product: CASSQGQGKTYEQYF. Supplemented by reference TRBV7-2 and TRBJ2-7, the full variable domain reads GAGVSQSPSNKVTEKGKDVELRCDPISGHTALYWYRQSLGQGLEFLIYFQGNSAPDKSGLPSDRFSAERTGGSVSTLTIQRTQQEDSAVYLCASSQGQGKTYEQYFGPGTRLTVT.

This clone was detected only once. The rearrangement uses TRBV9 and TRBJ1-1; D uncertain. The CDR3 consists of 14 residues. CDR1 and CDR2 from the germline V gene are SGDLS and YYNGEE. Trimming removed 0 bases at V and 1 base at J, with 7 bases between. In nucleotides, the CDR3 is TGTGCCAGCAGCGTAGGTCCGGGGAACACTGAAGCTTTCTTT. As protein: CASSVGPGNTEAFF.

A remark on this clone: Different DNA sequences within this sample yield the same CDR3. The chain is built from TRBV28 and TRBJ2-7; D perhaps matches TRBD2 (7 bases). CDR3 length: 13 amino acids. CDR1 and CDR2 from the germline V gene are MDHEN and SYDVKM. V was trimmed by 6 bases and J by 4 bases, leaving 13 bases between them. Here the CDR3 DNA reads TGTGCCAGCAGGGGGGGGGCTCGGTACGAGCAGTACTTC. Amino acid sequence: CASRGGARYEQYF.

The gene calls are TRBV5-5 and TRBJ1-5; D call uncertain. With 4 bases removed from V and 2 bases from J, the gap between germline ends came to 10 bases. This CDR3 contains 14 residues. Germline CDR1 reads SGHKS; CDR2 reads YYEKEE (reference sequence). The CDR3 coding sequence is TGTGCCAGCAGCCTGACGGGAGGCAATCAGCCCCAGCATTTT. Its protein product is CASSLTGGNQPQHF.

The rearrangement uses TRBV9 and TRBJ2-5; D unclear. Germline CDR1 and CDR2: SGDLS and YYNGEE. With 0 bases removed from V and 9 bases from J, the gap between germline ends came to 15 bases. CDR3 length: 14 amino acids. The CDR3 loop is CASSVDQASVAQYF. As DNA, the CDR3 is TGTGCCAGCAGCGTAGATCAAGCATCGGTCGCCCAGTACTTC. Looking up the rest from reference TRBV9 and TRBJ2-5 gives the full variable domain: DSGVTQTPKHLITATGQRVTLRCSPRSGDLSVYWYQQSLDQGLQFLIQYYNGEERAKGNILERFSAQQFPDLHSELNLSSLELGDSALYFCASSVDQASVAQYFGPGTRLLVL.

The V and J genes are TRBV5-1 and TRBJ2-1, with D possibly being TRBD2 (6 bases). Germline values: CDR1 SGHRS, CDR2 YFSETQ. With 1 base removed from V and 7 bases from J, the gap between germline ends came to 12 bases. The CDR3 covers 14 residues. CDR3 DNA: TGCGCCAGCAGCTTGTCAGGACTAATTAATGAGCAGTTCTTC. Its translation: CASSLSGLINEQFF.

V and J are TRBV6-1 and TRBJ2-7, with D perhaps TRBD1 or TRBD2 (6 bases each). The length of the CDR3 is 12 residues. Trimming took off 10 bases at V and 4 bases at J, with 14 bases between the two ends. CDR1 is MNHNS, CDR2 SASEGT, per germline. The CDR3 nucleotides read TGTGCCACCCGGGGGCTGCTTTACGAGCAGTACTTC. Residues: CATRGLLYEQYF.

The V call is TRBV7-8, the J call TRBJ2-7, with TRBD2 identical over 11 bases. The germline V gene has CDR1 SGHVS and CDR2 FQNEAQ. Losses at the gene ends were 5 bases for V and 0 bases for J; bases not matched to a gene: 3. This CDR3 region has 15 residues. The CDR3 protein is CASSSSGGDSYEQYF. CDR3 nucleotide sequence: TGTGCCAGCAGCAGTAGCGGGGGGGACTCCTACGAGCAGTACTTC.

The CDR3 DNA reads as TGTGCCAGCAGCTTACCACACGGTCAAAATACGCAGTATTTT. Translated: CASSLPHGQNTQYF. The chain employs TRBV7-2 and TRBJ2-3; D is unresolved. The CDR3 consists of 14 residues. V gave up 2 bases and J gave up 7 bases, with 13 bases separating them. CDR1 is SGHTA and CDR2 is FQGNSA in the germline V gene.

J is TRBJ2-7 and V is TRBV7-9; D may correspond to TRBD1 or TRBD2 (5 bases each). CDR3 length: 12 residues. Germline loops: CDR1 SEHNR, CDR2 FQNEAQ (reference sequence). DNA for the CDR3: TGTGCTACCGCCGGGGCCACCTACGAGCAGTACTTC. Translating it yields CATAGATYEQYF.

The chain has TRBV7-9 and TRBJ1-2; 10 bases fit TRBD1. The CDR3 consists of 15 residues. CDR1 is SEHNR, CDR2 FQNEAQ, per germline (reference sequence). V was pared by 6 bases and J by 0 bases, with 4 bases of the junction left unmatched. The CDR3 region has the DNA TGTGCCAGCAGTACAGGACAGGGGGCTAACTATGGCTACACCTTC. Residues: CASSTGQGANYGYTF.

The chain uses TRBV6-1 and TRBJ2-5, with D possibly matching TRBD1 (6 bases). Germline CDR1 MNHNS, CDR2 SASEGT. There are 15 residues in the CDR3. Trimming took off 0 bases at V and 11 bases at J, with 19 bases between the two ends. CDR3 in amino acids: CASSEAPGAVGEQYF. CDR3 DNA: TGTGCCAGCAGTGAAGCGCCAGGGGCGGTGGGGGAGCAGTACTTC.

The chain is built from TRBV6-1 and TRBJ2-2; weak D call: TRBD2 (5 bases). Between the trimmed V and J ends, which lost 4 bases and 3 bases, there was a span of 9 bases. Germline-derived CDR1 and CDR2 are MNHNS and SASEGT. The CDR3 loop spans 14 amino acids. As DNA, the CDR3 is TGTGCCAGCAGTGTACTAGAGGACACCGGGGAGCTGTTTTTT. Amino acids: CASSVLEDTGELFF.

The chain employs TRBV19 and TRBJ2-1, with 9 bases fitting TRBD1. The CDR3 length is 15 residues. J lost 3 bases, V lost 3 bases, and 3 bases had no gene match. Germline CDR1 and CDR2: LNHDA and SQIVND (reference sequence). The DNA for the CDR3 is TGTGCCAGTAGTATCGACAGGGGGGGCTACAATGAGCAGTTCTTC. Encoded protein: CASSIDRGGYNEQFF.

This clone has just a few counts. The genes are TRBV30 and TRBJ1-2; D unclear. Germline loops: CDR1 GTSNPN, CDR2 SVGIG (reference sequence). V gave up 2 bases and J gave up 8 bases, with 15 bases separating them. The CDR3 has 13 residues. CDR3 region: CAWSTSAPWGYTF. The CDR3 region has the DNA TGTGCCTGGAGTACTTCGGCCCCTTGGGGCTACACCTTC.

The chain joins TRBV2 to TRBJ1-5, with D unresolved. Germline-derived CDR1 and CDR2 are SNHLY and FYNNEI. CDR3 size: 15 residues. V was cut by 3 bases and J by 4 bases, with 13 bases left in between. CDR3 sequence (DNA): TGTGCCAGCAGTGATGGGGATGCGGGAAATCAGCCCCAGCATTTT. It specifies CASSDGDAGNQPQHF.